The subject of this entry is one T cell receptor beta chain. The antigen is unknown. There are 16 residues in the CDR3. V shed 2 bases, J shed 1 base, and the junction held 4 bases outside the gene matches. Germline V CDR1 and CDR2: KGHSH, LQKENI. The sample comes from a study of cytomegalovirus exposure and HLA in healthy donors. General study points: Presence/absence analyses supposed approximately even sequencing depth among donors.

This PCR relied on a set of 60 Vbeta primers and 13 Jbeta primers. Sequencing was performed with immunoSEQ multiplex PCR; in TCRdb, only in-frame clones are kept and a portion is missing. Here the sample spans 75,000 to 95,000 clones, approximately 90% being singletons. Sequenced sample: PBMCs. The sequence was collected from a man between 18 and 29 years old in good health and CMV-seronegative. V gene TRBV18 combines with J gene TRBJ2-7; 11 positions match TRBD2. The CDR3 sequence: CASSPFGTSGSYEQYF. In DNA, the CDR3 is TGTGCCAGCTCACCATTCGGGACTAGCGGATCCTACGAGCAGTACTTC.